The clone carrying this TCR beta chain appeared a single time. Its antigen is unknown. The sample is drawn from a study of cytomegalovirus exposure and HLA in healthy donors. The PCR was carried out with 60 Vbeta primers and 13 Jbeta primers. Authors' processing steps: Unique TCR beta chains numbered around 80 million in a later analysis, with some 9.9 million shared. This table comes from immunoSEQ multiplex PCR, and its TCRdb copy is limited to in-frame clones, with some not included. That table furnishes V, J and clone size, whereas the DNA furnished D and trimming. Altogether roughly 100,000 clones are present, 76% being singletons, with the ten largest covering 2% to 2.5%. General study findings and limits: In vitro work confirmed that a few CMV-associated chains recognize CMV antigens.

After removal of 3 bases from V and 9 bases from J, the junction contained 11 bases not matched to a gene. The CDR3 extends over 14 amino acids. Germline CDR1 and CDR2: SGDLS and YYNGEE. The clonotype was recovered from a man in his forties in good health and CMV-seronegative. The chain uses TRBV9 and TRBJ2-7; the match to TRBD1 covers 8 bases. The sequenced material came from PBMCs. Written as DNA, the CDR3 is TGTGCCAGCAGCGGCCGGGACAGGCTCTCGGGGCAGTACTTC. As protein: CASSGRDRLSGQYF.